There are a few counts of the clone carrying this T cell receptor (beta chain). The sample originates from a study of neurological immune-mediated disorders. TCRdb reprocessed the 5' RACE reads with MiXCR, giving one entry per CDR3 protein. The sample carries tens of thousands of distinct CDR3 sequences, 3.5% to 5.5% recorded once. Time point of the sample: longitudinal time-point 3. The unsorted libraries had their origin in 2 million PBMCs stored at -80 C. Sequenced: PBMCs. This clonotype originated in a woman aged 55-69 years with multiple sclerosis.

CDR3: CAWSVPGAGGYTF. CDR3 DNA sequence: TGTGCCTGGAGTGTACCGGGGGCAGGTGGCTACACCTTC. The rearrangement uses TRBV30 and TRBJ1-2; weak D call: TRBD1 (6 bases). The V end lost 0 bases, the J end lost 7 bases, and 12 bases lay between the germline ends. The germline V gene has CDR1 GTSNPN and CDR2 SVGIG (reference sequence). The CDR3 is 13 amino acids. Combining the CDR3 with reference TRBV30 and TRBJ1-2 gives the whole variable domain SQTIHQWPATLVQPVGSPLSLECTVEGTSNPNLYWYRQAAGRGLQLLFYSVGIGQISSEVPQNLSASRPQDRQFILSSKKLLLSDSGFYLCAWSVPGAGGYTFGSGTRLTVV.